The table lists the clone carrying this T cell receptor beta chain with a few counts. This record belongs to a study of identical twins. MiXCR, run by TCRdb on the 5' RACE reads, gives a single entry per CDR3 protein. The table records roughly 720,000 distinct CDR3 sequences, about 18% of them present only once. With 6 bases clipped from V and 3 bases from J, the junction kept 10 bases outside the gene matches. This CDR3 has 15 residues. The donor group consisted entirely of healthy Caucasians. This sample was also put to use in a study of T cells expressing NK-cell markers.

What was sequenced was PBMCs. The chain links TRBV12-3 or TRBV12-4 to TRBJ1-2; TRBD1 matches at 7 bases. This receptor was taken from a young woman in good health. CDR3 residues: CASSPTGARDYGYTF. As DNA, the CDR3 is TGTGCCAGCAGCCCCACAGGGGCCCGCGACTATGGCTACACCTTC.